This is a list of T cell receptor beta chains from one sample in a study of OX40 agonist ivuxolimab in advanced cancers. Only in-frame clones appear in the TCRdb table, and some are missing; sequencing was by immunoSEQ multiplex PCR. The data show some 60,000 clones, roughly nine tenths seen once. Specimen: CD4+ or CD8+ T cells sorted from blood, collected in a trial of the OX40 agonist ivuxolimab. The receptors shown here come from an adult with an advanced solid tumor such as melanoma, head and neck, liver or kidney cancer. CDR3s include the opening cysteine and the closing phenylalanine or tryptophan.

V: TRBV9
J: TRBJ2-2
CDR3: CASSVEASGGTGELFF

V: TRBV28
J: TRBJ2-5
CDR3: CASSLSPVGAETQYF

V: TRBV19
J: TRBJ2-1
CDR3: CASNAGNEQFF

V: TRBV9
J: TRBJ2-1
CDR3: CASSSGSYNEQFF

V: TRBV30
J: TRBJ2-5
CDR3: CAWSASVQETQYF

V: TRBV28
J: TRBJ1-1
CDR3: CASRALELGNTEAFF

V: TRBV28
J: TRBJ2-3
CDR3: CASSLSREGLNTQYF

V: TRBV5-1
J: TRBJ2-1
CDR3: CASSSGLEAYNEQFF

V: TRBV5-8
J: TRBJ2-5
CDR3: CASSLGGLETQYF

V: TRBV7-2
J: TRBJ2-7
CDR3: CASSLARGAYEQYF

V: TRBV7-9
J: TRBJ1-2
CDR3: CASSLRNGGPPRGYTF

V: TRBV19
J: TRBJ2-1
CDR3: CASTLGAGSYNEQFF

V: TRBV5-8
J: TRBJ2-7
CDR3: CASSSQVAGGRYEQYF

V: TRBV4-3
J: TRBJ2-2
CDR3: CASSQESATTNTGELFF

V: TRBV27
J: TRBJ2-7
CDR3: CASSLETQADEQYF

V: TRBV11-2
J: TRBJ2-5
CDR3: CASSLDFGGGETQYF

V: TRBV5-1
J: TRBJ2-7
CDR3: CASRRAGEAEQYF

V: TRBV7-9
J: TRBJ1-1
CDR3: CASSSGTRNTEAFF

V: TRBV5-6
J: TRBJ2-3
CDR3: CASSPGTSVADTQYF

V: TRBV4-1
J: TRBJ2-3
CDR3: CASSQGWREGTDTQYF

V: TRBV19
J: TRBJ2-1
CDR3: CASSIGQREQFF

V: TRBV11-2
J: TRBJ2-3
CDR3: CASSFLPWDGDLRDTQYF

V: TRBV11-2
J: TRBJ1-1
CDR3: CASSLDLAKNTEAFF

V: TRBV7-9
J: TRBJ2-1
CDR3: CASSVQDSDEQFF

V: TRBV10-1
J: TRBJ2-2
CDR3: CASSPSDTYTGELFF

V: TRBV20-1
J: TRBJ2-7
CDR3: CSARPGYEQYF

V: TRBV5-4
J: TRBJ2-7
CDR3: CASSLRHGNFYEQYF

V: TRBV13
J: TRBJ2-7
CDR3: CASSTPGLSYEQYF

V: TRBV27
J: TRBJ1-1
CDR3: CASSLFGGGFVNTEAFF

V: TRBV30
J: TRBJ2-3
CDR3: CAWSVLETDTQYF

V: TRBV4-3
J: TRBJ2-1
CDR3: CASSPSWRQAGGEQFF

V: TRBV19
J: TRBJ2-5
CDR3: CTSSDRAETQYF

V: TRBV9
J: TRBJ2-5
CDR3: CASSVLGSGSQETQYF

V: TRBV7-6
J: TRBJ2-7
CDR3: CASSLVLGDEQYF

V: TRBV6-5
J: TRBJ1-5
CDR3: CASSLTPYSNQPQHF

V: TRBV21-1
J: TRBJ2-1
CDR3: CASSNGLAGGPGEQFF

V: TRBV28
J: TRBJ2-3
CDR3: CASSMDSLGADTQYF

V: TRBV2
J: TRBJ2-5
CDR3: CASSEKLRQGVRETQYF

V: TRBV7-3
J: TRBJ2-3
CDR3: CASSLTQSYTDTQYF

V: TRBV19
J: TRBJ1-1
CDR3: CASLRGQENTEAFF

V: TRBV9
J: TRBJ2-5
CDR3: CASSVAGTTQETQYF

V: TRBV19
J: TRBJ2-2
CDR3: CASSINPGTGELFF

V: TRBV27
J: TRBJ2-7
CDR3: CASSLRKTYEQYF

V: TRBV11-2
J: TRBJ2-7
CDR3: CASSLPGAYEQYF

V: TRBV7-6
J: TRBJ2-7
CDR3: CASSLEVSAYEQYF

V: TRBV19
J: TRBJ2-1
CDR3: CASSASGVEQFF

V: TRBV6-5
J: TRBJ2-5
CDR3: CASSLKDSQETQYF